This T cell receptor (beta chain) was documented in a study of Tregs in tolerant kidney transplant recipients. The V gene's germline CDR1 is SGHKS and CDR2 YYEKEE (reference sequence). The length of the CDR3 is 15 residues. Trimming removed 6 bases from V and 5 bases from J; junction bases left unmatched: 7. Unstimulated regulatory T cells (CD4+CD25+CD127-), CD4+CD25- non-regulatory cells, CD4 and CD8 cells were FACS-sorted from thawed PBMCs. The protocol was immunoSEQ multiplex PCR, while the TCRdb copy is restricted to in-frame clones and leaves out a portion. The sample carries some 66,000 clones, roughly 89% recorded once.

Sequences were derived from CD8+ T cells from blood, sampled before the transplant. The V and J genes are TRBV5-5 and TRBJ2-1, with TRBD2 matching 11 bases. The TCR sequence derives from a human donor who received a combined kidney and bone marrow transplant. CDR3 nucleotides: TGTGCCAGCACCCCCTGGGGACTAGCGGACAATGAGCAGTTCTTC. Translating gives CASTPWGLADNEQFF. The full variable domain, its missing parts supplied by reference TRBV5-5 and TRBJ2-1, is DAGVTQSPTHLIKTRGQQVTLRCSPISGHKSVSWYQQVLGQGPQFIFQYYEKEERGRGNFPDRFSARQFPNYSSELNVNALLLGDSALYLCASTPWGLADNEQFFGPGTRLTVL.